These 13 T cell receptor beta chains were all obtained from the same sample, sequenced in a study of cytomegalovirus exposure and HLA in healthy donors (dated by TCRdb to 2016 to 2017). The library was made by the immunoSEQ multiplex PCR assay. For the multiplex PCR, a mixture combining 60 forward primers for TCR Vbeta segments and 13 reverse primers for TCR Jbeta segments was used. The immuneACCESS repertoire file appears here via TCRdb, limited to in-frame rearrangements. These files lack a portion of the clones; in checked studies, under half of the deficit traces to unresolved V genes, and the cause of the others is not known. This sample's listing comprises about 53,000 clones. The top ten constitute around 2.1% of the sample. Sequenced: PBMCs. The receptors were gathered from a woman between 18 and 29 years old in good health and CMV-seronegative.

J is TRBJ1-2 and V is TRBV4-1; 10 nucleotides line up with TRBD1. The CDR3 sequence is 15 residues long. Germline V gene lookup returns CDR1 MGHRA and CDR2 YSYEKL. V was clipped by 1 base and J by 3 bases; unmatched bases: 2. CDR3 sequence: CASSQGTGGDYGYTF. The CDR3 nucleotides are TGCGCCAGCAGCCAAGGGACAGGGGGAGACTATGGCTACACCTTC.

This sequence joins TRBV5-4 and TRBJ2-2, with 7 positions matching TRBD2. The ends lost 2 bases at V and 6 bases at J; junction bases unmatched: 10. Germline assignment: CDR1 SGHNT and CDR2 YYREEE (reference sequence). The CDR3 extends over 16 amino acids. The CDR3 loop reads CASSFRLAGSAGELFF. The CDR3 DNA reads TGTGCCAGCAGCTTTAGGTTAGCGGGCTCGGCCGGGGAGCTGTTTTTT.

The chain joins TRBV5-1 to TRBJ1-1; D call uncertain. CDR3 size: 13 residues. Trimming cost V 2 bases and J 2 bases, with 7 bases left between them. CDR1 and CDR2 from the germline V gene are SGHRS and YFSETQ. The CDR3 nucleotides read TGCGCCAGCAGCTTCCAGGATAACACTGAAGCTTTCTTT. This sequence encodes CASSFQDNTEAFF.

The V gene is TRBV29-1, the J gene TRBJ2-3; D not resolved. This CDR3 contains 13 residues. Germline-derived CDR1 and CDR2 are SQVTM and ANQGSEA. V was pared by 3 bases and J by 1 base, with 8 bases between. CDR3 amino acids: CSVERVGTDTQYF. CDR3 in DNA: TGCAGCGTTGAGCGCGTGGGCACAGATACGCAGTATTTT.

The chain is built from TRBV5-4 and TRBJ2-5; a weak D match, TRBD2 (6 bases). CDR1 and CDR2 (germline): SGHNT, YYREEE (reference sequence). The ends were cut back, 6 bases at V and 4 bases at J, with 13 bases in the middle. The CDR3 sequence is 13 residues long. The CDR3 loop reads CASTVGTAETQYF. CDR3 coding DNA: TGTGCCAGCACCGTCGGGACTGCAGAGACCCAGTACTTC.

This chain connects TRBV5-4 to TRBJ2-7, with 7 bases that match TRBD2. J lost 0 bases, V lost 4 bases, and 4 bases had no gene match. Germline-derived CDR1 and CDR2 are SGHNT and YYREEE (reference sequence). The CDR3 has 14 residues. The CDR3 spells CASSPGLVSYEQYF. For the CDR3, the DNA is TGTGCCAGCAGCCCTGGACTAGTCTCCTACGAGCAGTACTTC.

This chain links TRBV5-6 with TRBJ2-7, with 8 bases lining up with TRBD2. Germline lookup yields CDR1 SGHDT and CDR2 YYEEEE. The length of the CDR3 is 14 residues. With V trimmed by 4 bases and J by 3 bases, 6 bases remained unmatched. Here the CDR3 reads CASSRGGRNYEQYF. The CDR3 DNA reads TGTGCCAGCAGCCGGGGGGGCCGGAACTACGAGCAGTACTTC.

CDR3 DNA: TGCGCCAGCAGCAGGGACAGGGGTGGCACTGAAGCTTTCTTT. This codes for CASSRDRGGTEAFF. The chain has TRBV5-1 and TRBJ1-1; 10 positions agree with TRBD1. The trim removed 4 bases at V and 4 bases at J, leaving 4 bases unmatched. CDR3 length: 14 residues. Looked up from germline, CDR1 is SGHRS and CDR2 is YFSETQ.

V gene TRBV27 combines with J gene TRBJ2-7; 8 positions agree with TRBD1. The V gene's germline CDR1 is MNHEY and CDR2 SMNVEV (reference sequence). This CDR3 is built from 13 residues. V lost 4 bases and J lost 11; bases outside the gene matches: 10. The CDR3 DNA sequence: TGTGCCAGCAGTTACCACCTGGACAGGGTCAAGTACTTC. It encodes CASSYHLDRVKYF.

This chain joins TRBV19 and TRBJ2-3; 7 positions match TRBD2. Germline values: CDR1 LNHDA, CDR2 SQIVND (reference sequence). V dropped 1 base and J dropped 1; count of bases not matched to a gene: 5. The CDR3 totals 16 residues. The CDR3 DNA is TGTGCCAGTAGTATAGTGCCAGGGAGGGGCACAGATACGCAGTATTTT. It codes for CASSIVPGRGTDTQYF.

This sequence joins TRBV19 and TRBJ1-1; a weak D match, TRBD1 (6 bases). CDR3 length equals 13 residues. CDR1 is LNHDA, CDR2 SQIVND, per germline (reference sequence). V lost 3 bases, J lost 3 bases, and 8 bases lay in between. CDR3 nucleotides: TGTGCCAGTAGTATTGCAGGGGACACTGAAGCTTTCTTT. Amino acid sequence: CASSIAGDTEAFF.

The chain uses TRBV5-1 and TRBJ1-6, with 8 bases lining up with TRBD1. Germline-derived CDR1 and CDR2 are SGHRS and YFSETQ. Trimming took 3 bases from V and 7 from J; bases not matched to a gene: 6. The CDR3 has 15 residues. CDR3 region: CASSSGQGANSPLHF. CDR3 bases: TGCGCCAGCAGCTCGGGTCAGGGGGCAAATTCACCCCTCCACTTT.

This chain joins TRBV5-1 and TRBJ2-2; 13 nucleotides line up with TRBD2. After removal of 6 bases from V and 6 bases from J, the junction contained 8 bases not matched to a gene. The germline V gene has CDR1 SGHRS and CDR2 YFSETQ. This CDR3 spans 16 amino acids. The DNA of the CDR3 is TGCGCCAGCACCATTGGACTAGCGGGAGTTGCCGGGGAGCTGTTTTTT. It specifies CASTIGLAGVAGELFF.